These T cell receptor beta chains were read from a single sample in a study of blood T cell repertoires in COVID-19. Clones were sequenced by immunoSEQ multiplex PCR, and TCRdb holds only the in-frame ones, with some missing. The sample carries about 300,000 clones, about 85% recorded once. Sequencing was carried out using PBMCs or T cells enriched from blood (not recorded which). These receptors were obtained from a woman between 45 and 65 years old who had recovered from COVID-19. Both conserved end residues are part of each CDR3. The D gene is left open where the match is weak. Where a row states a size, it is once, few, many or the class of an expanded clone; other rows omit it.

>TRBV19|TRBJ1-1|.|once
TGTGCCAGTAGTATTGGGGCGAACACTGAAGCTTTCTTT
CASSIGANTEAFF
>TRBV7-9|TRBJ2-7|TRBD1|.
TGTGCCAGCAGCGCATCTTGGACAGGGGACCCCTACGAGCAGTACTTC
CASSASWTGDPYEQYF
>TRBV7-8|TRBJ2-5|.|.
TGTGCCAGCAGCTATCCGGTTTCGGAGACCCAGTACTTC
CASSYPVSETQYF
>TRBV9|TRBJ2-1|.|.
TGTGCCAGCAGCCCCCGAGCGAGTGGGTCTAATGAGCAGTTCTTC
CASSPRASGSNEQFF
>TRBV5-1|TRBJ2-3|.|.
TGCGCCAGCAGCTTAAACGGGGTAGATACGCAGTATTTT
CASSLNGVDTQYF
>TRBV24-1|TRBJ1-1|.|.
TGTGCCACCAGTGACCATAGACAGCATCCTCCGAGTGAAGCTTTCTTT
CATSDHRQHPPSEAFF
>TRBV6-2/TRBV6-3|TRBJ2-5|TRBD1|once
TGTGCCAGCAGTTACGGGACAGGGGAAGAGACCCAGTACTTC
CASSYGTGEETQYF
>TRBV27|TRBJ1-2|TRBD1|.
TGTGCCAGCAGCTACCAGGGGGCCTATGGCTACACCTTC
CASSYQGAYGYTF
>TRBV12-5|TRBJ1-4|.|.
TGTGCTAGTGGTCGGGGGGATGGTGAAAAACTGTTTTTT
CASGRGDGEKLFF
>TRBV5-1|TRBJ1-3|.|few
TGCGCCAGCAGCTTGGGCGCTTTAGGAGGCGGAAACACCATATATTTT
CASSLGALGGGNTIYF
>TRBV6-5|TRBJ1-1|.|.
TGTGCCAGCAGTTACTCCGGGGGGCAGTTCACTGAAGCTTTCTTT
CASSYSGGQFTEAFF
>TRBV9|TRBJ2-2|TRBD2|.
TGTGCCAGCAGCGCCTCTAGCGGTTGGAACACCGGGGAGCTGTTTTTT
CASSASSGWNTGELFF
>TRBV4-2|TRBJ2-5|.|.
TGTGCCAGCAGCAGAAGTTCGCGGGTAGAAGAGACCCAGTACTTC
CASSRSSRVEETQYF
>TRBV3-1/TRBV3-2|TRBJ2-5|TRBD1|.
TGTGCCAGCAGCCGTAGACAGGGCGAGGAGACCCAGTACTTC
CASSRRQGEETQYF
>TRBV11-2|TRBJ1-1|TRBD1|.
TGTGCCAGTACAGGGGGCCCGTACGCCAACACTGAAGCTTTCTTT
CASTGGPYANTEAFF
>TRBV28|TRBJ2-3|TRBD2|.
TGTGCCAGCAGGACTAGCGGGAGGGCCGATACGCAGTATTTT
CASRTSGRADTQYF
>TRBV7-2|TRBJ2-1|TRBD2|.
TGTGCCAGCAGCTCGACTAGCGGGAGGAACAATGAGCAGTTCTTC
CASSSTSGRNNEQFF
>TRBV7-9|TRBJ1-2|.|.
TGTGCCAGCAGCTTAGTCGGGGTGGGAGGCTACACCTTC
CASSLVGVGGYTF
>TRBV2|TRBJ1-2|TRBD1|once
TGTGCCAGCGCTACCGGGACAGGGGTCGACTATGGCTACACCTTC
CASATGTGVDYGYTF
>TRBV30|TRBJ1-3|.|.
TGTGCCTGGAGTGGCGGGGTCCTCTCTGGAAACACCATATATTTT
CAWSGGVLSGNTIYF
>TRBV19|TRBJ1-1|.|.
TGTGCCAGTATAATGAACACTGAAGCTTTCTTT
CASIMNTEAFF
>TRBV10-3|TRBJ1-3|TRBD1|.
TGTGCCAGCTTACGGGACAGCTCTGGAAACACCATATATTTT
CASLRDSSGNTIYF
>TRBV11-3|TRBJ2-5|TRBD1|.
TGTGCCAGCAGCCGGGACAGGGAGCAAGAGACCCAGTACTTC
CASSRDREQETQYF
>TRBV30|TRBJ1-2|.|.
TGTGCCTGGAGTGAGGAGGGATGGAGCTATGGCTACACCTTC
CAWSEEGWSYGYTF
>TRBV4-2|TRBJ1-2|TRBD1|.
TGTGCCAGCAGCCAGCTCACAGGGGGCTTAGTGTACTATGGCTACACCTTC
CASSQLTGGLVYYGYTF
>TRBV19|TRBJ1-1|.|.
TGTGCCAGCCGGATTACAGGAAACACTGAAGCTTTCTTT
CASRITGNTEAFF
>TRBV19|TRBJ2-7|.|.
TGTGCCAGCTCAGACGGTTCGGGCTACGAGCAGTACTTC
CASSDGSGYEQYF
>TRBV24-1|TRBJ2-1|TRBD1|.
TGTGCCACCAGTGATTTAGGATCGACAGGGGGATACAATGAGCAGTTCTTC
CATSDLGSTGGYNEQFF
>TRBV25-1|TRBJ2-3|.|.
TGTGCCAGCACCGAGGAAGCAGATACGCAGTATTTT
CASTEEADTQYF
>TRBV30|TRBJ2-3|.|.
TGTGCCTGGACCACTCCCCCCTCAGGTATGCAGTATTTT
CAWTTPPSGMQYF
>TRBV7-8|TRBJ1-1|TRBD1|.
TGTGCCAGCAGCTTCGGGACAGGGTGGGGCACTGAAGCTTTCTTT
CASSFGTGWGTEAFF
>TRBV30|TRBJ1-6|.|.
TGTGCCTGGACAGCTTGGAGTAATTCACCCCTCCACTTT
CAWTAWSNSPLHF
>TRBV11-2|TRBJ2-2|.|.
TGTGCCAGCAGCCCTCTCGGACAGTTCAGGACTACCGGGGAGCTGTTTTTT
CASSPLGQFRTTGELFF
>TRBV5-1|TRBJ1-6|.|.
TGCGCCAGCAGCTTTATAGGGGACTCCTATAATTCACCCCTCCACTTT
CASSFIGDSYNSPLHF
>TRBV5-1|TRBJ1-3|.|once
TGCGCCAGCAGCATATCACAGGCTCCCGGAAACACCATATATTTT
CASSISQAPGNTIYF
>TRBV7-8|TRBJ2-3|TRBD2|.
TGTGCCAGCAGCTCTTCTCGGGTAGCGGGGAGCACAGATACGCAGTATTTT
CASSSSRVAGSTDTQYF
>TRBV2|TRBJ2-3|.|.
TGTGCCAGCAGATCAAGACTCACAGATACGCAGTATTTT
CASRSRLTDTQYF
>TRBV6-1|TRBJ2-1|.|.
TGTGCCAGCAGTGATCCTGGAGGAGGGTTTGAGTACAATGAGCAGTTCTTC
CASSDPGGGFEYNEQFF
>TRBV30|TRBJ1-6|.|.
TGTGCCTGGAGTGGGATCAGGGGAAAGGATGTTAGGTCACCCCTCCACTTT
CAWSGIRGKDVRSPLHF
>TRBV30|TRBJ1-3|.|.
TGTGCCTGGATTAAAGACTCGTTGGTATTCGGAAACACCATATATTTT
CAWIKDSLVFGNTIYF
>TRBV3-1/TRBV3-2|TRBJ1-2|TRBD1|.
TGTGCCAGCAGCTCTCAAGGGGGCAGAGGCTACACCTTC
CASSSQGGRGYTF